Following are 3 T cell receptor beta chains from one sample sequenced in a study of response to subunit inactivated influenza vaccine. MiXCR, run by TCRdb on the RT-PCR reads, gives a single entry per CDR3 protein. The sample shows around 850,000 distinct CDR3 sequences, 18% of them seen only once. The material was PBMCs from blood, obtained more than 4 days after vaccination. The receptors stem from a man aged 50-60 years who received an inactivated influenza vaccine.

The chain recombines TRBV7-2 with TRBJ1-2; D gene ambiguous. This CDR3 comprises 13 residues. V was trimmed by 0 bases and J by 8 bases, leaving 10 bases between them. Germline CDR1 SGHTA, CDR2 FQGNSA. In DNA form, the CDR3 reads TGTGCCAGCAGCTTAGCCGCAGTCGTCGGCTACACCTTC. This encodes CASSLAAVVGYTF.

The chain couples TRBV7-2 to TRBJ2-7; D not certain. Germline assignment: CDR1 SGHTA and CDR2 FQGNSA. The V and J ends lost 2 bases and 5 bases respectively, with 13 bases between them. CDR3 length equals 14 residues. CDR3 bases: TGTGCCAGCAGCTTACGCGGTGAAGGGAACGAGCAGTACTTC. It yields the protein CASSLRGEGNEQYF.

This clonotype was counted between two and nine times. The CDR3 loop reads CASSYGTGTTDTQYF. DNA for the CDR3: TGTGCCAGCAGTTACGGGACAGGGACCACAGATACGCAGTATTTT. The J gene is TRBJ2-3, the V gene TRBV6-5, with 9 bases matching TRBD1. V shed 2 bases and J 2 bases; nucleotides not matched to a gene: 2. Germline V lookup: CDR1 MNHEY, CDR2 SVGAGI. This CDR3 spans 15 amino acids.